This T cell receptor (beta chain) was profiled in a study of blood T cells in healthy people across ages (dated by TCRdb to about 2015). Describing the broader study: In model experiments, template switching captured about one uniquely barcoded TCR beta cDNA molecule for every two T cells. Using deep sequencing normalized with unique cDNA molecular identifiers, the study measured how TCR beta repertoire diversity changes with age. Donors were grouped into four age groups: young (average roughly 16 years), middle-aged (roughly 40), aged (about 60) and long-lived (about 90). To avoid experimental bias, donors of different ages were spread randomly across the sequencing lanes. For two donors (one aged 18 to 30 and one aged 80 or older), the study analyzed two additional independent replicas of 1 million unique cDNA reads from the same blood draw. Summary of the overall study and its limitations: Bulk unsorted PBMC profiling prevented conclusive comparison of naive and antigen-experienced compartments. Because donor CMV infection status was unknown, age-related changes in expanded clonotypes were potentially confounded. A strong correlation was found between observed TCR beta diversity and the percentage of naive T cells measured by flow cytometry. As age increased, observed TCR beta diversity per million T cells dropped in a roughly linear way, and a significant reduction was already evident by age approximately 40. Estimates of total diversity from one million sequenced T cells were regarded as lower bounds and underestimates. Compared with the aged group, more naive CD4+ T cells, fewer expanded clones and increased TCR diversity were shown by the long-lived group, suggesting age selection.

The receptor library was made with 5' RACE. The sample was run on an Illumina HiSeq 2500. The second PCR ran for about 7 to 11 cycles and used a J-beta primer mix along with a sample-barcoded 5' primer. A unique molecular identifier was introduced onto each TCR beta cDNA molecule by a template-switch 5' adaptor carrying 12 random nucleotides. At least 2.5 million CDR3-containing paired-end reads were obtained from each sample. First-strand cDNA was synthesized from all RNA with the Mint cDNA synthesis kit, primed by a TRBC-specific oligonucleotide. Following uracil-DNA glycosylase treatment, a first 18-cycle PCR with universal primers M1SS and BC2_uni_R was performed on all cDNA. Regarding the original processing steps: Each sample was normalized by randomly selecting 1 million high-quality reads, each carrying a distinct molecular identifier. Instead of being binned into consensus sequences, reads with shared molecular identifiers were discarded. MiTCR, with a Q25 quality threshold and the strictest error-elimination algorithm, was used for CDR3 identification, clonotype clustering and error correction. Lower-bound total TCR beta diversity was estimated with a nonparametric unseen species model using Euler transformation. TCRdb's own reprocessing of the public reads used fastp at Q25 and MiXCR and kept productive beta chains. Rows with one shared CDR3 protein collapse into an entry with the most common genes and DNA. In this record, the V and J calls reflect TCRdb's handling and not the investigators' own analysis. This sample comprises roughly 2 million distinct CDR3 sequences, 49% of them detected only once. Over 2% of the sample comes from the top ten.

Systemically healthy Caucasian individuals from Russia, approximately 39 in total and aged roughly 6 to 90 years, were included as donors. Roughly 10 milliliters of peripheral blood were collected from each donor into EDTA-treated Vacutainer tubes. Ficoll-Paque density-gradient centrifugation was used to isolate PBMCs, with at least 7 million obtained per sample. Total RNA, at least 6 micrograms per sample, was extracted from PBMCs with Trizol reagent. Naive CD45RAhigh/CD27high T cell percentages were measured by flow cytometry on a PBMC aliquot from every donor. The CDR3 measures 13 amino acids from cysteine to phenylalanine. Of the read, only the CDR3 DNA is kept; its 39 bases are in frame from base 1. CDR1 and CDR2 are read off the germline V gene (reference sequence) as SEHNR and FQNEAQ. This clonotype has just a few counts. Its antigen has not been determined. A single base separates this from a much larger clone, so it may be a read error.

The TCR was taken from a woman aged 40 to 50 in good health. Sequenced material: blood. The chain is encoded by TRBV7-9 joined to TRBJ1-1; the D gene is perhaps TRBD1, on 6 matching bases. At the DNA level, the sequence is TGTGCCAGCAGATTAGGGGGGAACACTGAAGCTTTCTTT. The encoded protein is CASRLGGNTEAFF.